This TCR beta chain was identified in a study of T cells after yellow fever vaccination. The 5'RACE template-switching step produced TCR cDNA and added a universal primer site and UMIs. TCRdb recomputed calls from the 5' RACE reads with MiXCR, one row per CDR3 protein. This sample yields roughly 500,000 distinct CDR3 sequences, of which about a fifth are seen a single time; roughly 13% belongs to the top ten. In regard to this clonotype: What it binds is not known.

Study findings and constraints: Weaker, the secondary response peaked sooner, at day 5 versus 15. FACS-sorted repertoires might harbor abundant contaminating clonotypes from the bulk population. Reappearance after the booster was observed for most primary-vaccination clones (roughly 95% CD4, over 70% CD8).

This CDR3 is 17 amino acids long. Germline V gene lookup returns CDR1 SGHRS and CDR2 YFSETQ. Germline trimming cut 4 bases from V and 1 base from J; bases unmatched to any gene: 8. The source was PBMCs, collected 15 days after the yellow fever booster vaccination. The TCR originated in a man younger than 40 who received the YFV17D yellow fever vaccine. The chain uses TRBV5-1 and TRBJ2-5, with 12 bases fitting TRBD2. CDR3 sequence reads: CASSRPGLAGLQETQYF. The CDR3 DNA is TGCGCCAGCAGCCGCCCAGGACTAGCGGGGCTCCAAGAGACCCAGTACTTC.